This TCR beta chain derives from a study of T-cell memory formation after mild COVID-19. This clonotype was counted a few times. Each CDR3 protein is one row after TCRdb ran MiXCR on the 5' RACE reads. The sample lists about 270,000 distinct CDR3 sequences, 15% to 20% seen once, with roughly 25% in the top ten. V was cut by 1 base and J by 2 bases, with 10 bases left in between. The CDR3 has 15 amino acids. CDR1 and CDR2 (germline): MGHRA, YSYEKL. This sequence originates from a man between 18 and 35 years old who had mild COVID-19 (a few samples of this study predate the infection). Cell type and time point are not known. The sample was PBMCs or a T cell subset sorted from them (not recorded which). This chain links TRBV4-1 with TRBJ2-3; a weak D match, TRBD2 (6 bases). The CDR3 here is CASSQGLVTTDTQYF. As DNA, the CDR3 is TGCGCCAGCAGCCAAGGACTAGTCACCACAGATACGCAGTATTTT.